These T cell receptor beta chains were read from a single sample in a study of cytomegalovirus exposure and HLA in healthy donors. Produced via immunoSEQ multiplex PCR; TCRdb's table is partial and in-frame only. The data hold over 90,000 clones, with about 95% observed a single time. The sample consisted of PBMCs. These receptors came from a woman aged 18-29 years in good health and CMV-seronegative. CDR3s include the opening cysteine and the closing phenylalanine or tryptophan. The order of the fields is D gene, V gene, clone size, J gene, CDR3 DNA, CDR3 protein. A D gene is named only where the DNA matches it firmly. A row's size may be missing; if present it is once, few, many or a size class.

D gene: NA; V gene: TRBV19; clone size: NA; J gene: TRBJ1-3; CDR3 DNA: TGTGCCAGTAGTATAGATCTATTTTCTGGAAACACCATATATTTT; CDR3 protein: CASSIDLFSGNTIYF
D gene: NA; V gene: TRBV9; clone size: NA; J gene: TRBJ1-3; CDR3 DNA: TGTGCCAGCAGCGTAGTGGGCTCCTACCTCTCTGGAAACACCATATATTTT; CDR3 protein: CASSVVGSYLSGNTIYF
D gene: NA; V gene: TRBV4-1; clone size: NA; J gene: TRBJ2-1; CDR3 DNA: TGCGCCAGCAGCCAAGCTTTGGAGGTATTGGTCAATGAGCAGTTCTTC; CDR3 protein: CASSQALEVLVNEQFF
D gene: NA; V gene: TRBV5-1; clone size: NA; J gene: TRBJ1-4; CDR3 DNA: TGCGCCAGCAGCTCTTCAGGGACTAATGAAAAACTGTTTTTT; CDR3 protein: CASSSSGTNEKLFF
D gene: NA; V gene: TRBV27; clone size: once; J gene: TRBJ1-5; CDR3 DNA: TGTGCCAGCAGCCGATATAGGACAGATCAGCCCCAGCATTTT; CDR3 protein: CASSRYRTDQPQHF
D gene: NA; V gene: TRBV5-1; clone size: NA; J gene: TRBJ1-3; CDR3 DNA: TGCGCCAGCAGCCGCGGGGAGGGTGGAAACACCATATATTTT; CDR3 protein: CASSRGEGGNTIYF
D gene: NA; V gene: TRBV18; clone size: NA; J gene: TRBJ1-5; CDR3 DNA: TGTGCCAGCTCACCTACAGTCCTTGGCAATCAGCCCCAGCATTTT; CDR3 protein: CASSPTVLGNQPQHF
D gene: TRBD2; V gene: TRBV4-2; clone size: NA; J gene: TRBJ2-3; CDR3 DNA: TGTGCCAGCAGCCGTAGCGGGGGGGCTACGGGAGATACGCAGTATTTT; CDR3 protein: CASSRSGGATGDTQYF
D gene: TRBD1; V gene: TRBV5-5; clone size: NA; J gene: TRBJ1-4; CDR3 DNA: TGTGCCAGCAGCCCGGACAGGGTTGGTGAAAAACTGTTTTTT; CDR3 protein: CASSPDRVGEKLFF
D gene: NA; V gene: TRBV19; clone size: NA; J gene: TRBJ2-7; CDR3 DNA: TGTGCCAGTAGCAGACGGCAGGGCTCCTACGAGCAGTACTTC; CDR3 protein: CASSRRQGSYEQYF
D gene: NA; V gene: TRBV19; clone size: NA; J gene: TRBJ1-5; CDR3 DNA: TGTGCCAGTAGTATTCGGTTATACCATAGCAATCAGCCCCAGCATTTT; CDR3 protein: CASSIRLYHSNQPQHF
D gene: NA; V gene: TRBV16; clone size: NA; J gene: TRBJ2-2; CDR3 DNA: TGTGCCAGCAGCCACCTAGCAAGTGGGGATCTGGGCACCGGGGAGCTGTTTTTT; CDR3 protein: CASSHLASGDLGTGELFF
D gene: TRBD1; V gene: TRBV5-1; clone size: NA; J gene: TRBJ1-3; CDR3 DNA: TGCGCCAGCAGCTCCTACAGGGGCCAGGGAAACACCATATATTTT; CDR3 protein: CASSSYRGQGNTIYF
D gene: NA; V gene: TRBV11-2; clone size: NA; J gene: TRBJ1-2; CDR3 DNA: TGTGCCAGCAGCCCGACCAGGGGAGTTGTGGGGGCGCAAGGCTACACCTTC; CDR3 protein: CASSPTRGVVGAQGYTF
D gene: NA; V gene: TRBV7-6; clone size: NA; J gene: TRBJ2-7; CDR3 DNA: TGTGCCAGCAGCTTAGCCTTACAGGGCTTCGAGCAGTACTTC; CDR3 protein: CASSLALQGFEQYF
D gene: TRBD2; V gene: TRBV7-6; clone size: NA; J gene: TRBJ2-1; CDR3 DNA: TGTGCCAGCAGCGTGAACGCGGGGGGACTAGGCAATGAGCAGTTCTTC; CDR3 protein: CASSVNAGGLGNEQFF
D gene: TRBD1; V gene: TRBV2; clone size: NA; J gene: TRBJ1-2; CDR3 DNA: TGTGCCAGCAGTGAGTACATGGACAGGAAGGTTGGCACCTTC; CDR3 protein: CASSEYMDRKVGTF
D gene: TRBD2; V gene: TRBV5-1; clone size: NA; J gene: TRBJ2-7; CDR3 DNA: TGCGCCAGCAGCTTCGGGACGGGGGGCTACGAGCAGTACTTC; CDR3 protein: CASSFGTGGYEQYF
D gene: NA; V gene: TRBV7-8; clone size: NA; J gene: TRBJ1-3; CDR3 DNA: TGTGCCAGCAGCTTAGAATTAGCATCTGGAAACACCATATATTTT; CDR3 protein: CASSLELASGNTIYF
D gene: TRBD1; V gene: TRBV2; clone size: once; J gene: TRBJ1-1; CDR3 DNA: TGTGCCAGCAGCGCGGGACAGGGAAACACTGAAGCTTTCTTT; CDR3 protein: CASSAGQGNTEAFF
D gene: NA; V gene: TRBV9; clone size: once; J gene: TRBJ2-6; CDR3 DNA: TGTGCCAGCAGCGTATCCGCAAGCAGGGGAAAAGGGGCCAACGTCCTGACTTTC; CDR3 protein: CASSVSASRGKGANVLTF
D gene: NA; V gene: TRBV7-8; clone size: NA; J gene: TRBJ1-5; CDR3 DNA: TGTGCCAGCAGCCTTGACAGGACCCATCAGCCCCAGCATTTT; CDR3 protein: CASSLDRTHQPQHF
D gene: NA; V gene: TRBV9; clone size: NA; J gene: TRBJ2-3; CDR3 DNA: TGTGCCAGCAGCCGGAACAGGGGCACAGATACGCAGTATTTT; CDR3 protein: CASSRNRGTDTQYF
D gene: NA; V gene: TRBV6-5; clone size: once; J gene: TRBJ2-7; CDR3 DNA: TGTGCCAGCAGTTACGGAGGGCGGGGCTACGAGCAGTACTTC; CDR3 protein: CASSYGGRGYEQYF
D gene: NA; V gene: TRBV4-1; clone size: NA; J gene: TRBJ1-3; CDR3 DNA: TGCGCCAGCAGCCAAGAAACCCTAGGAAGCTCTGGAAACACCATATATTTT; CDR3 protein: CASSQETLGSSGNTIYF
D gene: TRBD2; V gene: TRBV27; clone size: NA; J gene: TRBJ2-4; CDR3 DNA: TGTGCCAGCAGCCCGGGACTAGCGGGAGGAGCCAAAAACATTCAGTACTTC; CDR3 protein: CASSPGLAGGAKNIQYF
D gene: TRBD1; V gene: TRBV4-1; clone size: NA; J gene: TRBJ1-5; CDR3 DNA: TGCGCCAGCAGCCAAGGAACAGGGGGCGGCAATCAGCCCCAGCATTTT; CDR3 protein: CASSQGTGGGNQPQHF
D gene: NA; V gene: TRBV5-6; clone size: NA; J gene: TRBJ1-1; CDR3 DNA: TGTGCCAGCAGCTCAAACTTAGGGACTCTGAACACTGAAGCTTTCTTT; CDR3 protein: CASSSNLGTLNTEAFF
D gene: TRBD1; V gene: TRBV19; clone size: NA; J gene: TRBJ1-1; CDR3 DNA: TGTGCCACCGTAAGACAGGGCGTCAACACTGAAGCTTTCTTT; CDR3 protein: CATVRQGVNTEAFF
D gene: NA; V gene: TRBV29-1; clone size: NA; J gene: TRBJ2-5; CDR3 DNA: TGCAGCGTTGGAGGGGCCGGGGGACGGGGTGAGACCCAGTACTTC; CDR3 protein: CSVGGAGGRGETQYF
D gene: NA; V gene: TRBV11-3; clone size: NA; J gene: TRBJ2-1; CDR3 DNA: TGTGCCAGCAGCTTAGATGGGACTTCAAGCTCCTACAATGAGCAGTTCTTC; CDR3 protein: CASSLDGTSSSYNEQFF
D gene: NA; V gene: TRBV5-6; clone size: NA; J gene: TRBJ1-2; CDR3 DNA: TGTGCCAGCAGCTCTTCGACAGGTGGCAACTATGGCTACACCTTC; CDR3 protein: CASSSSTGGNYGYTF
D gene: TRBD1; V gene: TRBV6-5; clone size: NA; J gene: TRBJ2-7; CDR3 DNA: TGTGCCAGCAGTACAGGGGGGACCTACGAGCAGTACTTC; CDR3 protein: CASSTGGTYEQYF
D gene: TRBD1; V gene: TRBV7-8; clone size: NA; J gene: TRBJ1-1; CDR3 DNA: TGTGCCAGCAGCAAGACCGGGACAGTGAACACTGAAGCTTTCTTT; CDR3 protein: CASSKTGTVNTEAFF
D gene: NA; V gene: TRBV14; clone size: NA; J gene: TRBJ1-4; CDR3 DNA: TGTGCCAGCAGCCAGAGGACACCAACTAATGAAAAACTGTTTTTT; CDR3 protein: CASSQRTPTNEKLFF
D gene: TRBD1; V gene: TRBV18; clone size: NA; J gene: TRBJ2-2; CDR3 DNA: TGTGCCAGCTCAATTGGGACAGGGACCACCGGGGAGCTGTTTTTT; CDR3 protein: CASSIGTGTTGELFF
D gene: NA; V gene: TRBV11-3; clone size: NA; J gene: TRBJ1-1; CDR3 DNA: TGTGCCAGCAGCCCGTGGGACATACAGGGAAACACTGAAGCTTTCTTT; CDR3 protein: CASSPWDIQGNTEAFF
D gene: NA; V gene: TRBV4-1; clone size: NA; J gene: TRBJ1-1; CDR3 DNA: TGCGCCAGCAGCCAAGATCCCAGGACAGAAGCTTTCTTT; CDR3 protein: CASSQDPRTEAFF
D gene: TRBD1; V gene: TRBV6-1; clone size: NA; J gene: TRBJ1-4; CDR3 DNA: TGTGCCAGCAGTGGTAGGACAGGGGGGAATGAAAAACTGTTTTTT; CDR3 protein: CASSGRTGGNEKLFF
D gene: TRBD2; V gene: TRBV5-5; clone size: NA; J gene: TRBJ2-5; CDR3 DNA: TGTGCCAGCAGCCTGGGTGGGACTAGCGGAGAGACCCAGTACTTC; CDR3 protein: CASSLGGTSGETQYF
D gene: TRBD1; V gene: TRBV2; clone size: NA; J gene: TRBJ2-3; CDR3 DNA: TGTGCCAGCCAGGGGGCTTCTAGCACAGATACGCAGTATTTT; CDR3 protein: CASQGASSTDTQYF
D gene: NA; V gene: TRBV10-3; clone size: NA; J gene: TRBJ1-3; CDR3 DNA: TGTGCCATCAGAACGGGACTCCAGAGCTCTGGAAACACCATATATTTT; CDR3 protein: CAIRTGLQSSGNTIYF
D gene: TRBD1; V gene: TRBV4-3; clone size: once; J gene: TRBJ1-6; CDR3 DNA: TGCGCCAGCAGCCAAGTACAGGGGGTTGATTCACCCCTCCACTTT; CDR3 protein: CASSQVQGVDSPLHF